This T cell receptor (beta chain) was documented in a study of T cell responses to AZD1222 COVID-19 vaccine. General observations from the study: When two AZD1222 doses had been given, Spike-specific TCR breadth and depth rose.

Worth noting for this clone: Its antigen is unknown.

There are 16 residues in the CDR3. Per germline, CDR1 LNHDA and CDR2 SQIVND (reference sequence). After removal of 7 bases from V and 11 bases from J, the junction contained 19 bases not matched to a gene. Profiling relied on immunoSEQ multiplex PCR, and the TCRdb table lists in-frame clones only, not all of them. This table holds 90,000 to 120,000 clones, about 93% found once. This receptor was taken from an adult who received the AZD1222 COVID-19 vaccine. V gene TRBV19 combines with J gene TRBJ2-1; 8 bases agree with TRBD2. The sample was peripheral blood, taken 28 days after the second AZD1222 dose. The CDR3 region has the DNA TGTGCCAGTACTCCCGGAATGACTAGTCTAGCGGGTCAGCAGTTCTTC. The encoded protein is CASTPGMTSLAGQQFF.